A selection of T cell receptor beta chains follows, all from one sample in a study of T cell responses to AZD1222 COVID-19 vaccine. Clones were read by immunoSEQ multiplex PCR, and TCRdb kept only the in-frame ones, dropping some. This sample has fewer than 150,000 clones, with just over 85% found just once. The sample was peripheral blood, taken on day 0 of AZD1222 vaccination. Receptors originate from an adult in good health. Both conserved end residues are part of each CDR3. Each record gives: D gene, J gene, clone size, V gene, CDR3 DNA, CDR3 protein. D genes are given only for firm matches. Size is omitted from some rows. Given values are once, few, many or a class for expanded clones.

D gene: .
J gene: TRBJ1-1
clone size: .
V gene: TRBV2
CDR3 DNA: TGTGCCAGCAGTTTTGACTCACGCGCTGAAGCTTTCTTT
CDR3 protein: CASSFDSRAEAFF

D gene: TRBD2
J gene: TRBJ2-4
clone size: .
V gene: TRBV5-5
CDR3 DNA: TGTGCCAGCAGCGCCTTAGCGGGGGGGCCGGACATTCAGTACTTC
CDR3 protein: CASSALAGGPDIQYF

D gene: .
J gene: TRBJ2-5
clone size: .
V gene: TRBV11-3
CDR3 DNA: TGTGCCAGCAGTATACAGGGAGGGAGGGAGGAGACCCAGTACTTC
CDR3 protein: CASSIQGGREETQYF

D gene: .
J gene: TRBJ1-2
clone size: .
V gene: TRBV3-1/TRBV3-2
CDR3 DNA: TGTGCCAGCAGCCCCCCACTTGGGGGGGCCCGAAACTATGGCTACACCTTC
CDR3 protein: CASSPPLGGARNYGYTF

D gene: .
J gene: TRBJ1-5
clone size: .
V gene: TRBV30
CDR3 DNA: TGTGCCTGGAGTGTACAGGAACGTCAGCCCCAGCATTTT
CDR3 protein: CAWSVQERQPQHF

D gene: .
J gene: TRBJ2-2
clone size: .
V gene: TRBV18
CDR3 DNA: TGTGCCAGCTCACCAGGGACCGGGGCTACCGGGGAGCTGTTTTTT
CDR3 protein: CASSPGTGATGELFF

D gene: .
J gene: TRBJ1-6
clone size: .
V gene: TRBV5-4
CDR3 DNA: TGTGCCAGCAGCCGGGGTCAGCGGGATTCACCCCTCCACTTT
CDR3 protein: CASSRGQRDSPLHF

D gene: .
J gene: TRBJ1-2
clone size: .
V gene: TRBV11-2
CDR3 DNA: TGTGCCAGCAGCTTAAGCTTGGGGCAGTTCGGATCCCTCTATGGCTACACCTTC
CDR3 protein: CASSLSLGQFGSLYGYTF

D gene: .
J gene: TRBJ2-3
clone size: .
V gene: TRBV7-2
CDR3 DNA: TGTGCCAGCAAGCCTTCTAGAAGCACAGATACGCAGTATTTT
CDR3 protein: CASKPSRSTDTQYF

D gene: TRBD1
J gene: TRBJ2-7
clone size: .
V gene: TRBV6-6
CDR3 DNA: TGTGCCAGCAGCCCTGGACAGGGAAGTTACGAGCAGTACTTC
CDR3 protein: CASSPGQGSYEQYF

D gene: .
J gene: TRBJ2-7
clone size: .
V gene: TRBV3-1/TRBV3-2
CDR3 DNA: TGTGCCAGCAGCCAAGTTGGGGCCCAGCAGTACTTC
CDR3 protein: CASSQVGAQQYF

D gene: .
J gene: TRBJ2-1
clone size: .
V gene: TRBV10-3
CDR3 DNA: TGTGCCTCCCGGGGGGCCACCGGGACAACCTACAATGAGCAGTTCTTC
CDR3 protein: CASRGATGTTYNEQFF

D gene: .
J gene: TRBJ1-4
clone size: .
V gene: TRBV15
CDR3 DNA: TGTGCCACCAGCAGAGGAGGTCTTAGAGAAAAACTGTTTTTT
CDR3 protein: CATSRGGLREKLFF

D gene: .
J gene: TRBJ1-1
clone size: .
V gene: TRBV7-2
CDR3 DNA: TGTGCCAGCAGCTTAGGGGGACGGATGAACACTGAAGCTTTCTTT
CDR3 protein: CASSLGGRMNTEAFF

D gene: TRBD2
J gene: TRBJ2-7
clone size: .
V gene: TRBV5-1
CDR3 DNA: TGCGCCAGCAGAGTTGCGGGAGGCTACGAGCAGTACTTC
CDR3 protein: CASRVAGGYEQYF

D gene: .
J gene: TRBJ2-3
clone size: .
V gene: TRBV7-9
CDR3 DNA: TGTGCCAGCAGCTTAGGGTCCGGTTCGGATACGCAGTATTTT
CDR3 protein: CASSLGSGSDTQYF

D gene: TRBD2
J gene: TRBJ2-3
clone size: .
V gene: TRBV5-8
CDR3 DNA: TGTGCCAGCAGCGAACTAGCGGGAGGGCCAGATACGCAGTATTTT
CDR3 protein: CASSELAGGPDTQYF

D gene: TRBD1
J gene: TRBJ2-7
clone size: .
V gene: TRBV10-2
CDR3 DNA: TGCGCCAGCAGTGACTCGACAGGGGTATCCTACGAGCAGTACTTC
CDR3 protein: CASSDSTGVSYEQYF

D gene: .
J gene: TRBJ1-6
clone size: .
V gene: TRBV4-1
CDR3 DNA: TGCGCCAGCAGCCAAGTGCCAATTCGGTCACCCCTCCACTTT
CDR3 protein: CASSQVPIRSPLHF

D gene: .
J gene: TRBJ1-2
clone size: .
V gene: TRBV12-3/TRBV12-4
CDR3 DNA: TGTGCCAGCTCGTCAGTGAGGGTCGCGGGCTACACCTTC
CDR3 protein: CASSSVRVAGYTF

D gene: TRBD1
J gene: TRBJ1-5
clone size: .
V gene: TRBV5-1
CDR3 DNA: TGCGCCAGCAGCTCAACAGGGGGCGATCAGCCCCAGCATTTT
CDR3 protein: CASSSTGGDQPQHF

D gene: .
J gene: TRBJ2-7
clone size: once
V gene: TRBV5-4
CDR3 DNA: TGTGCCAGCAGCTTTTCGTCCGGCAGAAGCTCCTACGAGCAGTACTTC
CDR3 protein: CASSFSSGRSSYEQYF

D gene: TRBD2
J gene: TRBJ2-1
clone size: .
V gene: TRBV4-2
CDR3 DNA: TGTGCCAGCAGCCCCAGGTGGACTAGCGGGGGGGCCAGTGAGCAGTTCTTC
CDR3 protein: CASSPRWTSGGASEQFF

D gene: .
J gene: TRBJ1-2
clone size: .
V gene: TRBV9
CDR3 DNA: TGTGCCAGCAGCGCATCTGGCTATGGCTACACCTTC
CDR3 protein: CASSASGYGYTF

D gene: .
J gene: TRBJ1-1
clone size: .
V gene: TRBV11-3
CDR3 DNA: TGTGCCAGCAGCCCTAGGGGAGGGGTTGAAGCTTTCTTT
CDR3 protein: CASSPRGGVEAFF

D gene: .
J gene: TRBJ2-7
clone size: .
V gene: TRBV6-5
CDR3 DNA: TGTGCCAGCAGTCCATCCAGGACAGTGGCCTACGAGCAGTACTTC
CDR3 protein: CASSPSRTVAYEQYF

D gene: .
J gene: TRBJ1-5
clone size: .
V gene: TRBV16
CDR3 DNA: TGTGCCAGCAGCCTCTCGGGGGGTAGTCAGCCCCAGCATTTT
CDR3 protein: CASSLSGGSQPQHF

D gene: .
J gene: TRBJ2-7
clone size: .
V gene: TRBV19
CDR3 DNA: TGTGCCAGTAGCATAGTCTGGACGGCCGCCTACGAGCAGTACTTC
CDR3 protein: CASSIVWTAAYEQYF

D gene: .
J gene: TRBJ1-2
clone size: .
V gene: TRBV19
CDR3 DNA: TGTGCCAGTAGTATAGTGGGGGCGGAAGTAGCTGGCTACACCTTC
CDR3 protein: CASSIVGAEVAGYTF

D gene: TRBD1
J gene: TRBJ2-2
clone size: .
V gene: TRBV7-2
CDR3 DNA: TGTGCCAGCAGCACCGAAACCTTTCGGACAGGGAGTGGCACCGGGGAGCTGTTTTTT
CDR3 protein: CASSTETFRTGSGTGELFF

D gene: .
J gene: TRBJ2-2
clone size: once
V gene: TRBV4-1
CDR3 DNA: TGCGCCAGCAGCCAAGAATCGGCCAAAACCGGGGAGCTGTTTTTT
CDR3 protein: CASSQESAKTGELFF

D gene: TRBD1
J gene: TRBJ2-3
clone size: .
V gene: TRBV10-3
CDR3 DNA: TGTGCCATCAGTTCACAGGGGGCGGGAACAGATACGCAGTATTTT
CDR3 protein: CAISSQGAGTDTQYF

D gene: TRBD1
J gene: TRBJ2-7
clone size: .
V gene: TRBV11-2
CDR3 DNA: TGTGCCAGCAGAGTGACAGGGGAGGAAAACGAGCAGTACTTC
CDR3 protein: CASRVTGEENEQYF

D gene: .
J gene: TRBJ2-3
clone size: .
V gene: TRBV1
CDR3 DNA: TGCACCAGCAGCCAAGGGTGGCCGAGCCGCACAGATACGCAGTATTTT
CDR3 protein: CTSSQGWPSRTDTQYF

D gene: .
J gene: TRBJ2-5
clone size: few
V gene: TRBV10-3
CDR3 DNA: TGTGCCATCAGTGTGGGGGGACGGGAGACCCAGTACTTC
CDR3 protein: CAISVGGRETQYF